The 2 T cell receptor beta chains listed next were all sequenced from one sample in a study of blood T cell repertoires in COVID-19 (TCRdb year 2020). The receptor library was made with the immunoSEQ multiplex PCR assay. The immuneACCESS repertoire file appears here via TCRdb, limited to in-frame rearrangements. These files lack a portion of the clones; in checked studies, under half of the deficit traces to unresolved V genes, and the cause of the others is not known. For this sample there are 180,000 or so clones; over 70% appear just once. Around 7% of the sample belongs to the ten largest clones. The source material was peripheral blood. All receptors derive from a woman aged 40 to 55 with COVID-19, enrolled during active disease.

The rearrangement joins TRBV18 to TRBJ2-1; TRBD2 matches 10 bases. CDR3 length equals 15 residues. CDR1 is KGHSH and CDR2 is LQKENI in the germline V gene. V dropped 2 bases and J dropped 8; count of bases not matched to a gene: 6. The CDR3 here is CASSPTGLAAHEQFF. The CDR3 nucleotides read TGTGCCAGCTCACCAACCGGACTAGCGGCACATGAGCAGTTCTTC.

This chain uses TRBV3-1 (or the pseudogene TRBV3-2) with TRBJ1-2; 8 bases line up with TRBD1. Germline trimming cut 4 bases from V and 4 bases from J; bases unmatched to any gene: 5. In germline, CDR1 is LGHDT, CDR2 YNNKEL (reference sequence). The CDR3 is 14 residues long. This CDR3 reads CASSPSTGGYGYTF. CDR3 DNA sequence: TGTGCCAGCAGCCCTTCTACAGGGGGCTATGGCTACACCTTC.